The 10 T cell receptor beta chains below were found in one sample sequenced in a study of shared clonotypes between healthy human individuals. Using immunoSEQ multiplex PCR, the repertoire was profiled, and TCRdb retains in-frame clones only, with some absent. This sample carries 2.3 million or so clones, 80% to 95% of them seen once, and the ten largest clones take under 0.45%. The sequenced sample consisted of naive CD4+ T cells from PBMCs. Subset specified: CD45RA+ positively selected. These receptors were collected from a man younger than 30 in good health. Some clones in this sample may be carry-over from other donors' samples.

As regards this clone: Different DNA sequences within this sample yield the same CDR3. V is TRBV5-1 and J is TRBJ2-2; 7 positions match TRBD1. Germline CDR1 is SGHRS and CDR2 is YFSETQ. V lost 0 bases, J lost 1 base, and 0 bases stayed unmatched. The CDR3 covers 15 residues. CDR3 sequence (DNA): TGCGCCAGCAGCTTGGACAGGGGGAACACCGGGGAGCTGTTTTTT. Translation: CASSLDRGNTGELFF.

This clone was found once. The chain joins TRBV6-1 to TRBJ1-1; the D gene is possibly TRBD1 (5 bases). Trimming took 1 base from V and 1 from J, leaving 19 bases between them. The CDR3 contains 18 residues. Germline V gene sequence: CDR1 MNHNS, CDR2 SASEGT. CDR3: CASSEGLTRLGQNTEAFF. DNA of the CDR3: TGTGCCAGCAGTGAAGGATTGACAAGACTAGGACAGAACACTGAAGCTTTCTTT.

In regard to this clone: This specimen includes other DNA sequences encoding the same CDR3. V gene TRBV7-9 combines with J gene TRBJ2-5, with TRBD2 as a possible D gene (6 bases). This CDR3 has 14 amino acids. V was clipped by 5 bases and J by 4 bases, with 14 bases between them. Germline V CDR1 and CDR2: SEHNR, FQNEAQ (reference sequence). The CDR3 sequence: CASSPVGGAETQYF. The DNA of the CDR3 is TGTGCCAGCAGCCCCGTCGGGGGAGCAGAGACCCAGTACTTC.

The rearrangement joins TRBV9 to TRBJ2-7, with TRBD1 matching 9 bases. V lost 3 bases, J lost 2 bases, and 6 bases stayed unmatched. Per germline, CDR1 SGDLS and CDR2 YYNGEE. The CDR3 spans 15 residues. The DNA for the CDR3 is TGTGCCAGCAGCGCAGCATGGGACAGGGCCTACGAGCAGTACTTC. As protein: CASSAAWDRAYEQYF.

This CDR3 reads CASSVTGEVYNEQFF. The CDR3 DNA reads TGTGCCAGCTCCGTGACAGGGGAGGTCTACAATGAGCAGTTCTTC. V usage is TRBV18 and J usage is TRBJ2-1; 8 bases are shared with TRBD1. This CDR3 spans 15 amino acids. Looked up from germline, CDR1 is KGHSH and CDR2 is LQKENI. V lost 6 bases and J lost 3; bases outside the gene matches: 7.

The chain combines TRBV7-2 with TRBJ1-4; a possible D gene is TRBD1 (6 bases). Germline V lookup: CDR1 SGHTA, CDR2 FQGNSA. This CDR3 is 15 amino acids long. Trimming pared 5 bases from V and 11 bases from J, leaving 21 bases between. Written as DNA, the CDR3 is TGTGCCAGCAGCCCCGGGGGCATTCCGCTCCAGAAACTGTTTTTT. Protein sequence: CASSPGGIPLQKLFF.

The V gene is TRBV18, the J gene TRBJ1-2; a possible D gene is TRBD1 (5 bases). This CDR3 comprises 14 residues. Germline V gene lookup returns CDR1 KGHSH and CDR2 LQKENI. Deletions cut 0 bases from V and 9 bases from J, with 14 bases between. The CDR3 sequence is CASSPPTWPGSYTF. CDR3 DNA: TGTGCCAGCTCACCACCGACTTGGCCAGGGAGCTACACCTTC. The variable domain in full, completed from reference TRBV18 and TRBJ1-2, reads NAGVMQNPRHLVRRRGQEARLRCSPMKGHSHVYWYRQLPEEGLKFMVYLQKENIIDESGMPKERFSAEFPKEGPSILRIQQVVRGDSAAYFCASSPPTWPGSYTFGSGTRLTVV.

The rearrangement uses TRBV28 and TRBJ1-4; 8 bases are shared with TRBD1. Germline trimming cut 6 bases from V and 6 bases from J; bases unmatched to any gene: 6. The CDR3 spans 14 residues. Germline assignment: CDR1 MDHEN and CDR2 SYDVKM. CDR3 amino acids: CASSSGQADEKLFF. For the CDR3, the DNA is TGTGCCAGCAGCTCGGGACAGGCAGATGAAAAACTGTTTTTT. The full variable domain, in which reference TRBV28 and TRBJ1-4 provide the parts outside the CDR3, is DVKVTQSSRYLVKRTGEKVFLECVQDMDHENMFWYRQDPGLGLRLIYFSYDVKMKEKGDIPEGYSVSREKKERFSLILESASTNQTSMYLCASSSGQADEKLFFGSGTQLSVL.

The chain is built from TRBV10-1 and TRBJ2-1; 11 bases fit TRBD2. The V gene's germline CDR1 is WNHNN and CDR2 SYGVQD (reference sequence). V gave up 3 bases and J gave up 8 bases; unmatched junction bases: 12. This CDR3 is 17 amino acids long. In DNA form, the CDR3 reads TGCGCCAGCAGTGACGGACTAGCGGGCGGTCCCATTTATGAGCAGTTCTTC. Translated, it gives CASSDGLAGGPIYEQFF.

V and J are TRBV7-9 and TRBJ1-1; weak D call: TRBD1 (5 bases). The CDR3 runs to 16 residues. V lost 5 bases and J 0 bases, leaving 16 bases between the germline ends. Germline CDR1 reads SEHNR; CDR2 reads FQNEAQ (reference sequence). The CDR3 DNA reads TGTGCCAGCAGCCAGACAGCGGCAGTCATGAACACTGAAGCTTTCTTT. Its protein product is CASSQTAAVMNTEAFF. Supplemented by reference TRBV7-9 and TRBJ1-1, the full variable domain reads DTGVSQNPRHKITKRGQNVTFRCDPISEHNRLYWYRQTLGQGPEFLTYFQNEAQLEKSRLLSDRFSAERPKGSFSTLEIQRTEQGDSAMYLCASSQTAAVMNTEAFFGQGTRLTVV.